This is a list of T cell receptor beta chains from one sample in a study of T cells after yellow fever vaccination. TCRdb recomputed calls from the 5' RACE reads with MiXCR, one row per CDR3 protein. The profile shows roughly 500,000 distinct CDR3 sequences, roughly a fifth of them singletons. The sequencing here drew on PBMCs, taken 15 days after the yellow fever booster vaccination. The receptors shown here come from a man younger than 45 who received the YFV17D yellow fever vaccine. Both conserved end residues are part of each CDR3. A D gene is named only where the DNA matches it firmly. The size field is filled for only some rows; it gives once, few, many or a size class.

d_gene	v_gene	j_gene	abundance	CDR3nt	CDR3aa
TRBD2	TRBV18	TRBJ2-7	few	TGTGCCAGCTCCCAAGGGACTAGTCGATACGAGCAGTACTTC	CASSQGTSRYEQYF
NA	TRBV6-2/TRBV6-3	TRBJ2-1	NA	TGTGCCAGCACCGGCGACAGGTACTACAATGAGCAGTTCTTC	CASTGDRYYNEQFF
NA	TRBV9	TRBJ2-1	few	TGTGCCAGCAGCGTAGCCGTCGGGAGTGGCCTCAATGAGCAGTTCTTC	CASSVAVGSGLNEQFF
NA	TRBV19	TRBJ1-2	NA	TGTGCCAGTACCCGGGGCGCAATGTATGGCTACACCTTC	CASTRGAMYGYTF
TRBD2	TRBV14	TRBJ2-4	few	TGTGCCAGCAGCCCCCCGAGGTTAGCGGGACTAGCCAAAAACATTCAGTACTTC	CASSPPRLAGLAKNIQYF
NA	TRBV27	TRBJ1-1	few	TGTGCCAGCAGTTTAGGGGGGTACTCTGAAGCTTTCTTT	CASSLGGYSEAFF
TRBD2	TRBV5-5	TRBJ2-2	NA	TGTGCCAGCAGCACCCAAGGACTAGCGGTCCGACACGGGGAGCTGTTTTTT	CASSTQGLAVRHGELFF
NA	TRBV12-3/TRBV12-4	TRBJ1-3	few	TGTGCCAGCAGTTTTTTCCAGCGGGCCATATATTTT	CASSFFQRAIYF
TRBD2	TRBV5-6	TRBJ2-1	few	TGTGCCAGCAGCTTGATTCCTAGCGGGTCCTACAATGAGCAGTTCTTC	CASSLIPSGSYNEQFF
TRBD2	TRBV12-3/TRBV12-4	TRBJ2-7	few	TGTGCCAGCAGTTTCAGCGGGAGTAGAACCTACGAGCAGTACTTC	CASSFSGSRTYEQYF
TRBD2	TRBV6-6	TRBJ2-1	NA	TGTGCCAGCAGTTTCCGGTGGACTAGCGGGAGGGCCGGTGAGCAGTTCTTC	CASSFRWTSGRAGEQFF
NA	TRBV12-3/TRBV12-4	TRBJ1-1	NA	TGTGCCAGCAGTAAGGTCCGGGAGTGGACTGAAGCTTTCTTT	CASSKVREWTEAFF
NA	TRBV29-1	TRBJ1-1	few	TGCAGCGGGCAGGGGCGTCCGAACACTGAAGCTTTCTTT	CSGQGRPNTEAFF
TRBD1	TRBV6-2/TRBV6-3	TRBJ2-7	few	TGTGCCAGCAGCAATATTCTTCGGACAGGGGCGTACGAGCAGTACTTC	CASSNILRTGAYEQYF
NA	TRBV3-1	TRBJ2-1	NA	TGTGCCAGCAGCCAAGTGCCGGGAGCTGGCAATGAGCAGTTCTTC	CASSQVPGAGNEQFF
TRBD1	TRBV5-1	TRBJ2-2	NA	TGCGCCAGCAGCTCCCGCCCCCGACAGGGGCGCCGGGACGGGGAGCTGTTTTTT	CASSSRPRQGRRDGELFF
NA	TRBV9	TRBJ2-2	NA	TGTGCCAGCAGCGTTGGACCGCTACACACCGGGGAGCTGTTTTTT	CASSVGPLHTGELFF
TRBD2	TRBV18	TRBJ2-1	NA	TGTGCCAGCTCACCACCCAGCGGGAGTCCCCCCTATTACAATGAGCAGTTCTTC	CASSPPSGSPPYYNEQFF
NA	TRBV27	TRBJ2-3	few	TGTGCCAGCACTTCCAGACGGGAAGCAAGGTTTGATACGCAGTATTTT	CASTSRREARFDTQYF
NA	TRBV5-1	TRBJ2-6	NA	TGCGCCAGCAGCTTAGAAGGGTGGTCTGGGGCCAACGTCCTGACTTTC	CASSLEGWSGANVLTF
TRBD1	TRBV20-1	TRBJ1-5	NA	TGCTGTGCTACCGGGACAGGGCGTTATAGCAATCAGCCCCAGCATTTT	CCATGTGRYSNQPQHF